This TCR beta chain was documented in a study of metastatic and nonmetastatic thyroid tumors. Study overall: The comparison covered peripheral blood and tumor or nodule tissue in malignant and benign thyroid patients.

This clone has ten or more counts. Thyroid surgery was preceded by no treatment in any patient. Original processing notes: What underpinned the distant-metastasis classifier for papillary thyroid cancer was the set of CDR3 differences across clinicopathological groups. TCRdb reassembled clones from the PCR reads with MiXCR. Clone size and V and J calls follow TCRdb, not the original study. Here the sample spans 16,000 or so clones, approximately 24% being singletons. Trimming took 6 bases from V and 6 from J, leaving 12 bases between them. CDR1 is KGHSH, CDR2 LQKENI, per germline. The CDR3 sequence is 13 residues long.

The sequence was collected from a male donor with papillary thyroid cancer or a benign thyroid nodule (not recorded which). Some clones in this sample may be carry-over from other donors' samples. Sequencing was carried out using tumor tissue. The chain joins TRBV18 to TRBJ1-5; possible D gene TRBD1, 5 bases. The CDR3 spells CASSPGGTQPQHF. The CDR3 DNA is TGTGCCAGCTCCCCGGGGGGAACTCAGCCCCAGCATTTT.